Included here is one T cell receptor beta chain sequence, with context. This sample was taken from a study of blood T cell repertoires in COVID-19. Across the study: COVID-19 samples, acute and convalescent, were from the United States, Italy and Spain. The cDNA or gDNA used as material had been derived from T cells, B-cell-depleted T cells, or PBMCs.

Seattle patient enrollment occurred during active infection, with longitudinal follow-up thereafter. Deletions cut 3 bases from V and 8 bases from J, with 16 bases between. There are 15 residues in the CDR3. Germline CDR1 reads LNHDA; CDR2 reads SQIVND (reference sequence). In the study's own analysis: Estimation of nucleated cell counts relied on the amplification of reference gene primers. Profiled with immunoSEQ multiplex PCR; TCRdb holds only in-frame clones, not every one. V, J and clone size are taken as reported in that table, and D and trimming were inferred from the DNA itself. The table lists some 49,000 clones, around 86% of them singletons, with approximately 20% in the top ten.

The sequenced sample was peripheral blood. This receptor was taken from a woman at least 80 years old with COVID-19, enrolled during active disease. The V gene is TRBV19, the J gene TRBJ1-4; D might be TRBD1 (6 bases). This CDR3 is CASSIFRRGQEKLFF. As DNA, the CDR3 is TGTGCCAGTAGTATTTTCCGCAGGGGTCAAGAAAAACTGTTTTTT. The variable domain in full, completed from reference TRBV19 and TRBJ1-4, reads DGGITQSPKYLFRKEGQNVTLSCEQNLNHDAMYWYRQDPGQGLRLIYYSQIVNDFQKGDIAEGYSVSREKKESFPLTVTSAQKNPTAFYLCASSIFRRGQEKLFFGSGTQLSVL.